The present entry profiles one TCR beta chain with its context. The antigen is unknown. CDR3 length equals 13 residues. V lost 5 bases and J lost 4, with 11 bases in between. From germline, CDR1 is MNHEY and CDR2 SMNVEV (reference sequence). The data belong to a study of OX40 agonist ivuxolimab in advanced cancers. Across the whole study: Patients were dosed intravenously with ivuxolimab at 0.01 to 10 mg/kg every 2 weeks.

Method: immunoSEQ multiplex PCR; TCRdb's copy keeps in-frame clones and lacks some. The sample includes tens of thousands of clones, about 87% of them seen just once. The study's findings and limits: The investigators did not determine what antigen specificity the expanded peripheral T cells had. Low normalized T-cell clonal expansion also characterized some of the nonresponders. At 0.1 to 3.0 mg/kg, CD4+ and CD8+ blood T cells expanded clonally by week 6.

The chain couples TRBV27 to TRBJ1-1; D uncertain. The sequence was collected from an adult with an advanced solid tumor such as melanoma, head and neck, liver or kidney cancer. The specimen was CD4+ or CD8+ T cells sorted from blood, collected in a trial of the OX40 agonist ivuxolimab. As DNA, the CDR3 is TGTGCCAGCAGTCCAGGCTCGAGCACTGAAGCTTTCTTT. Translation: CASSPGSSTEAFF.